The clone carrying this TCR beta chain was observed a single time. What it recognizes is unknown. TCRdb ran MiXCR on the 5' RACE reads and lists one entry per CDR3 protein. The sample contains hundreds of thousands of distinct CDR3 sequences, approximately 18% of which appear only once. This sample stems from a study of T-cell memory formation after mild COVID-19. Study-level points and caveats: Clones contracting day 15 to 85 were balanced CD4/CD8; later expanders leaned CD4+. Cross-reactive memory appears to have joined, as suggested by some responding clones showing up in pre-infection memory. Shrinking CD4+ clones resided mostly in CM and EM, and CD8+ ones in EMRA.

Germline V gene data show CDR1 as MGHDK and CDR2 as SYGVNS. The CDR3 is 15 amino acids. J was trimmed by 8 bases and V by 5 bases; bases with no gene match: 14. Sequencing input: PBMCs or a T cell subset sorted from them (not recorded which). This chain joins TRBV25-1 and TRBJ1-2; the match to TRBD1 covers 7 bases. The clonotype comes from an adult woman who had mild COVID-19 (a few samples of this study predate the infection). Cell type and time point are not known. Here the CDR3 reads CASSHSPRDSQGYTF. CDR3 sequence (DNA): TGTGCCAGCAGTCACTCCCCCCGGGACAGCCAGGGCTACACCTTC.